This T cell receptor beta chain was captured in a study of blood T cell repertoires in COVID-19. Background on the study: Researchers got acute and convalescent COVID-19 samples from the United States, Italy and Spain. PBMCs, B-cell-depleted T cells, or T cells were the source of the cDNA or gDNA that made up the material.

Authors' processing steps: Reference gene primer amplification gave nucleated cell count estimates. The assay was immunoSEQ multiplex PCR, and TCRdb's table has in-frame clones only and misses some. Clone size and the V and J calls come from that table; the DNA yielded D and trimming. The table includes about 120,000 clones, over 70% detected once. The CDR3 has 12 amino acids. Trimming took off 8 bases at V and 1 base at J, with 7 bases between the two ends. CDR1 is LGHDT, CDR2 YNNKEL, per germline (reference sequence). This clonotype was sampled from a woman in her 70s with acute or convalescent COVID-19. The chain combines TRBV3-1 (or the pseudogene TRBV3-2) with TRBJ2-3; D is ambiguous. The material sequenced was peripheral blood. Here the CDR3 DNA reads TGTGCCAGCGGGCTCGGCACAGATACGCAGTATTTT. Protein product: CASGLGTDTQYF.